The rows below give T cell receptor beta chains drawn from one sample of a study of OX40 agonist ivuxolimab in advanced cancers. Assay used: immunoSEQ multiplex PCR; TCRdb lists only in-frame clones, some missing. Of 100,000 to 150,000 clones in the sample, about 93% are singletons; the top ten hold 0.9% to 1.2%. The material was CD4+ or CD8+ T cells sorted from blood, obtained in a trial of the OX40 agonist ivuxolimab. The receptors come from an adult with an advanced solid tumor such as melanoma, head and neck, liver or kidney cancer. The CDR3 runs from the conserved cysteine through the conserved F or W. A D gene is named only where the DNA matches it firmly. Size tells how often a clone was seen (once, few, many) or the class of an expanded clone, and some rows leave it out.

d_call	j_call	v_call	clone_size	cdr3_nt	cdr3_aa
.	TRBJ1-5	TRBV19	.	TGTGCCAGTAGTATAGAGGGGAATCAGCCCCAGCATTTT	CASSIEGNQPQHF
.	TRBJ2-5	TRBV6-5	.	TGTGCCAGCAACAGGGCCCTGGAGACCCAGTACTTC	CASNRALETQYF
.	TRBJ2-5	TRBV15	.	TGTGCCACCAGCAGAGATCGTAAAGAGACCCAGTACTTC	CATSRDRKETQYF
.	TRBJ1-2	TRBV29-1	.	TGCAGCGTTGGGGAAGGGGGGCCCTATGGCTACACCTTC	CSVGEGGPYGYTF
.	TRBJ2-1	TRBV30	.	TGTGCCTTGGGCCCGGGAGTTCGGTTCTTC	CALGPGVRFF
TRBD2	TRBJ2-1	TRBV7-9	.	TGTGCCAGCAGCCCCTGGCCTAGCGGGAGAAGCAATGAGCAGTTCTTC	CASSPWPSGRSNEQFF
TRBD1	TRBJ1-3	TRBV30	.	TGTGCCTATGGACAGGGGGCATCTGGAAACACCATATATTTT	CAYGQGASGNTIYF
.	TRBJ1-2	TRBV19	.	TGTGCCAGTAGTCCGGGCGGGGAAATCTACGGCTACACCTTC	CASSPGGEIYGYTF
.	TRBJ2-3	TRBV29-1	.	TGCAGCGTTGGACCGAACGAAGATACGCAGTATTTT	CSVGPNEDTQYF
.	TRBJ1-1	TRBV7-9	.	TGTGCCAGCATCCCAGGGATGCTGAACACTGAAGCTTTCTTT	CASIPGMLNTEAFF
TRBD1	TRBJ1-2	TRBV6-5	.	TGTGCCAGCAGTACTCCGGGACAGGGTTTTGGCTACACCTTC	CASSTPGQGFGYTF
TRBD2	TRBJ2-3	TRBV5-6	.	TGTGCCAGCAGCTTCCGACTAGCGGGGGCGGGCACAGATACGCAGTATTTT	CASSFRLAGAGTDTQYF
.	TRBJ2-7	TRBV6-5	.	TGTGCCAGCAGTTCCCCGGGCTACGAGCAGTACTTC	CASSSPGYEQYF
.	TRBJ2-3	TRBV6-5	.	TGTGCCAGCAGTTACATGGATAGCACAGATACGCAGTATTTT	CASSYMDSTDTQYF
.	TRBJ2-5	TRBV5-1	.	TGCGCCAGCAGGTCCGGACAGATGCCCCAAGAGACCCAGTACTTC	CASRSGQMPQETQYF
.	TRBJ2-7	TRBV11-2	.	TGTGCCAGCAGCGGACGACAGGTCTTGCTCTACGAGCAGTACTTC	CASSGRQVLLYEQYF
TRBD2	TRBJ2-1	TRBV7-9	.	TGTGCCAGCAGCCCCACTAGCGGAGGGGCCAATGAGCAGTTCTTC	CASSPTSGGANEQFF
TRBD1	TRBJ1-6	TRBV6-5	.	TGTGCCAGCAGGGGGACAGGCCTATATAATTCACCCCTCCACTTT	CASRGTGLYNSPLHF
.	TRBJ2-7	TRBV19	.	TGTGCCAGTAGTATAGGGTACGGCGGTCTCTACGAGCAGTACTTC	CASSIGYGGLYEQYF
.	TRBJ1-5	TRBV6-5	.	TGTGCCAGCAGTTATGGGGGGGCAGGGCAGCCCCAGCATTTT	CASSYGGAGQPQHF
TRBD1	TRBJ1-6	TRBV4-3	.	TGCGCCAGCAGCCAAGATCCAGGGGGGAGCTCCTATAATTCACCCCTCCACTTT	CASSQDPGGSSYNSPLHF
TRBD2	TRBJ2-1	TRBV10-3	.	TGTGCCATCAGAGGGACTAGCGGGTGGGGCTTGTTCTTC	CAIRGTSGWGLFF
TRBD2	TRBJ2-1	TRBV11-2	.	TGTGCCAGCAGCTTGACTCAGCGGGGGAGCCGCTACAATGAGCAGTTCTTC	CASSLTQRGSRYNEQFF
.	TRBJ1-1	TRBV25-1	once	TGTGCCAGCAGTGTCCAGGAGGCGACTGAAGCTTTCTTT	CASSVQEATEAFF
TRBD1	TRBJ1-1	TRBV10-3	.	TGTGCCACCATGAGACAGGGGGCGCATGTGAACACTGAAGCTTTCTTT	CATMRQGAHVNTEAFF
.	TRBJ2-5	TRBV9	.	TGTGCCAGCGGGGCCCCAGGAGGAGAGACCCAGTACTTC	CASGAPGGETQYF
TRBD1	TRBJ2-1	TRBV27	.	TGTGCCAGCAGTTTACAAGGGGGCGCCTTCGGATTCAATGAGCAGTTCTTC	CASSLQGGAFGFNEQFF
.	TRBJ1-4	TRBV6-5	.	TGTGCCAGCTCCAGGGCGCTCAACGAAAAACTGTTTTTT	CASSRALNEKLFF
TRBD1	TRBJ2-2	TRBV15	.	TGTGCCACCAGCACGGACAGGGTGGACGGGGAGCTGTTTTTT	CATSTDRVDGELFF